This T cell receptor beta chain was captured in a study of patients and donors after allogeneic stem cell transplantation. TCRdb passed the RT-PCR reads through MiXCR, listing each CDR3 protein once. The sample records some 880,000 distinct CDR3 sequences, 18% being singletons. This clonotype turned up a few times. The germline V gene has CDR1 SGHDT and CDR2 YYEEEE. V was clipped by 4 bases and J by 6 bases, with 7 bases between them. The CDR3 length is 12 residues. The sequenced sample consisted of blood, either unsorted or a sorted T cell fraction (not recorded which). The V call is TRBV5-6, the J call TRBJ2-2; TRBD1 might be the D (5 bases). This TCR was recovered from a human donor who was either an allogeneic HSCT recipient or a stem cell or donor lymphocyte infusion donor (not recorded which). It is not recorded whose cells these are; they may come from a transplant donor. The CDR3: CASSPGSGELFF. For the CDR3, the DNA is TGTGCCAGCAGCCCAGGGTCCGGGGAGCTGTTTTTT. The whole variable domain, filled in from reference TRBV5-6 and TRBJ2-2, reads DAGVTQSPTHLIKTRGQQVTLRCSPKSGHDTVSWYQQALGQGPQFIFQYYEEEERQRGNFPDRFSGHQFPNYSSELNVNALLLGDSALYLCASSPGSGELFFGEGSRLTVL.